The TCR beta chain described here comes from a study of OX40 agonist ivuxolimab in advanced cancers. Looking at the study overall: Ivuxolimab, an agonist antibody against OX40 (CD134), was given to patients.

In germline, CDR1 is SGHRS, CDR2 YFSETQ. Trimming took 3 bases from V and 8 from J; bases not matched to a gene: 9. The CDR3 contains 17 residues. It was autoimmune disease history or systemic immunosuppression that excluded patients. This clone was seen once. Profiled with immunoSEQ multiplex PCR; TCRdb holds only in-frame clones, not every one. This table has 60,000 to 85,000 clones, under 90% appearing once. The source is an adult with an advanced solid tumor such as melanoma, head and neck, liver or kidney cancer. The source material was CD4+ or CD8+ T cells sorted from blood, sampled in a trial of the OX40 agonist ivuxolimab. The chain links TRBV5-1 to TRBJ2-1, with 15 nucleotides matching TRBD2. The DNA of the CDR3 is TGCGCCAGCAGCTCCGGACTAGCGGGAGGGGTATTACATGAGCAGTTCTTC. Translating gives CASSSGLAGGVLHEQFF.